What follows is one TCR beta chain and its context. This clone's antigen is unknown. Per-base quality was not reported, and no clone a single base away is much larger than it. The sample originates from a study of T cell responses to AZD1222 COVID-19 vaccine (dated by TCRdb to the early 2020s). As for the study more broadly: A total of approximately 240 trial participants underwent TCR sequencing, of whom 207 received two doses of AZD1222 and about 25 received two doses of the MenACWY control vaccine. Enrollment into the trials was organized by age into subgroups of 18-55, 56-69 and 70-plus years, and those subgroups contained roughly 150, 30 and 60 TCR-sequenced participants, respectively. The full study reports these points: Spike-specific TCR breadth and depth rose significantly after two AZD1222 doses compared with day 0 and with MenACWY recipients. Reportedly, almost half of the unique spike-specific TCRs recognized epitopes lying outside the regions that are mutated in the B.1.351 and B.1.1.7 variants. Because no day 14 peak-response samples were available, repertoires were characterized only after the peak T cell response. The whole spike protein was spanned by vaccine-associated CD4 TCRs, and dominant responses were seen in regions 160-218 and 743-854. Conclusions about previously exposed vaccinees are limited because only six or seven AZD1222 recipients were SARS-CoV-2 seropositive at baseline. The 56-69-year group was small, and its depth increase did not reach significance, likely because of low power. Most participants were white British and females outnumbered males, and the authors suggested that clonal diversity may have been underestimated.

This specimen's time point label, per the study, means: baseline before first vaccination. What the treatment or condition label conveys for this sample: meningococcal conjugate vaccine given as trial control. Vaccinee samples came from UK trials COV001 and COV002, including a single-blind randomized controlled phase 2/3 trial of AZD1222 (ChAdOx1 nCoV-19) in healthy adults. Trial participant PBMC samples were collected at day 0 and day 28 after the second dose for TCRbeta chain sequencing. CDR1 and CDR2 are drawn from the germline V gene: MNHEY, SVGAGI. The trim is 2 bases for V and 2 bases for J, with a gap of 11 bases between the germline ends. The CDR3, cysteine through phenylalanine, is 15 amino acids long. The kept DNA is CDR3 alone, 45 bases in frame from the first base. The CDR3 regions of human TCRbeta chains were subjected to immunosequencing. The study's own analysis went as follows. TCRs in the repertoires were matched against a reference library of SARS-CoV-2-specific TCRs that had been generated with the MIRA antigen-specificity platform. Breadth was defined as the fraction of unique TCRs that were SARS-CoV-2-associated. Depth was defined as the fraction of total T cells that were SARS-CoV-2-associated. Using the MIRA data, each spike-specific TCR was assigned both to the spike region to which the TCR was reactive and to a CD4 or CD8 class. Log10-transformed breadth and depth values were compared by one-way ANOVA with Sidak's multiple comparisons tests. Sourced from immuneACCESS, this table was stored by TCRdb with only in-frame sequences that have V and J called. A share of the clones is absent; for the studies checked, an unresolved V gene accounts for under half, and the remainder has no known explanation. That table supplies the V and J calls and clone size; D and trimming were determined from the DNA. The sample table records some 72,000 clones; 90% to 95% of these occur just once. Around 7.1% of the sample rests with the top ten.

The sample consisted of peripheral blood, taken on day 0 of MenACWY control vaccination. The V and J genes are TRBV6-5 and TRBJ2-3; a tentative D call is TRBD2 (5 bases match). The TCR originated in an adult in good health. The sequenced DNA: TGTGCCAGCAGTTACAGACTAAAATCCACAGATACGCAGTATTTT. Its protein is CASSYRLKSTDTQYF.